The 12 T cell receptor delta chains listed next were all sequenced from one sample in a study of Vδ1+ human thymocytes. Findings and caveats of the study: Thymic TRG and TRD repertoires appeared highly polyclonal, with Gaussian CDR3 length distributions.

RNA was extracted from the cells and then reverse transcribed. Pooled V-gene forward primers with one constant-region reverse primer generated the CDR3 amplicons by multiplex PCR. TCRdb re-processed the multiplex PCR reads via CATT. The table has over 65,000 delta-chain clones, around 35% seen once. Antigens for these TCRs are unknown. Specimen: Vdelta1+ gamma-delta thymocytes from the thymus. Noted subset: FACS-sorted CD3+ TCRalphabeta- TCRVdelta1+ TCRVdelta2- thymocytes. All receptors derive from a boy under two years old who had congenital heart surgery.

J is TRDJ2 and V is TRDV1; the match to TRDD2 covers 9 bases. The CDR3 spans 19 residues. Trimming removed 5 bases from V and 4 bases from J; junction bases left unmatched: 17. CDR1 and CDR2 (germline): TSWWSYY, QGS. The CDR3 loop reads CALGIPPLPTIKGTAQLFF. The CDR3 DNA sequence: TGTGCTCTTGGGATCCCCCCCCTTCCTACAATTAAGGGGACAGCACAACTCTTCTTT.

The chain uses TRDV1 and TRDJ1, with 8 bases lining up with TRDD3. The CDR3 loop spans 19 amino acids. The V segment lost 0 bases and the J segment 1 base; nucleotides outside the gene matches: 13. The germline V gene has CDR1 TSWWSYY and CDR2 QGS. The CDR3 nucleotides read TGTGCTCTTGGGGAACTTGAGGGGGATAGGCGAGTCTGCACCGATAAACTCATCTTT. This sequence encodes CALGELEGDRRVCTDKLIF.

There are a few counts of this clone. J is TRDJ1 and V is TRDV1; 7 nucleotides line up with TRDD2. There are 19 residues in the CDR3. Germline CDR1 TSWWSYY, CDR2 QGS. The V segment lost 2 bases and the J segment 1 base; nucleotides outside the gene matches: 16. The CDR3 coding sequence is TGTGCTCTTGGGGAATGGCAACTGGCCTTCCTCCGAGGCACCGATAAACTCATCTTT. Translating it yields CALGEWQLAFLRGTDKLIF.

This clone was observed a handful of times. V usage is TRDV1 and J usage is TRDJ1; 10 bases match TRDD3. Germline loops: CDR1 TSWWSYY, CDR2 QGS. V dropped 0 bases and J dropped 0; count of bases not matched to a gene: 10. CDR3 length: 19 amino acids. The CDR3 DNA is TGTGCTCTTGGGGAACTAGGAACTGGGGGATGCTTCGACACCGATAAACTCATCTTT. It codes for CALGELGTGGCFDTDKLIF.

This clone has a handful of counts. The rearrangement uses TRDV1 and TRDJ1; D is uncertain. V shed 0 bases and J shed 6 bases, with 41 bases lying between them. The germline V gene has CDR1 TSWWSYY and CDR2 QGS. This CDR3 has 24 residues. CDR3: CALGELASLSTSPMWEMSLNKLIF. The CDR3 DNA reads as TGTGCTCTTGGGGAACTAGCTTCGCTTTCGACCTCACCCATGTGGGAGATGAGTCTAAATAAACTCATCTTT.

The chain has TRDV1 and TRDJ1; 9 nucleotides agree with TRDD3. Germline V CDR1 and CDR2: TSWWSYY, QGS. The CDR3 extends over 22 amino acids. Losses at the gene ends were 5 bases for V and 2 bases for J; bases not matched to a gene: 27. The CDR3 loop reads CALGSRSIFYWGTRGITDKLIF. Here the CDR3 DNA reads TGTGCTCTTGGGTCACGGTCCATTTTCTACTGGGGGACTCGGGGTATAACCGATAAACTCATCTTT.

This clone was picked up a small number of times. The chain employs TRDV1 and TRDJ1, with D perhaps assigned TRDD2 or TRDD3 (6 bases each). The CDR3 sequence is 24 residues long. The V gene lost 3 bases and the J gene lost 2 bases, with 40 bases spanning the gap. Germline-derived CDR1 and CDR2 are TSWWSYY and QGS. Here the CDR3 reads CALGDSFPFPNQYWVPRGTDKLIF. CDR3 bases: TGTGCTCTTGGGGATTCCTTCCCCTTTCCCAACCAGTACTGGGTGCCGAGGGGGACCGATAAACTCATCTTT.

The chain combines TRDV1 with TRDJ1, with D perhaps matching TRDD3 (10 bases). V lost 3 bases to trimming and J lost 4 bases, with 24 bases between them. CDR1 and CDR2 (germline): TSWWSYY, QGS. The CDR3 has 18 residues. CDR3 sequence reads: CALGDPSYSTGGFDKLIF. The CDR3 region has the DNA TGTGCTCTTGGGGACCCTTCCTACTCCACTGGGGGATTCGATAAACTCATCTTT.

This clone was seen a few times. The chain links TRDV1 to TRDJ1; 10 bases match TRDD3. The V and J ends lost 0 bases and 0 bases, in that order; junction bases with no gene match: 13. Germline CDR1 TSWWSYY, CDR2 QGS. CDR3 length equals 20 residues. CDR3 DNA: TGTGCTCTTGGGGAACTTCGCGCTGGGGGATATAGTGTCCACACCGATAAACTCATCTTT. The encoded protein is CALGELRAGGYSVHTDKLIF.

This sequence joins TRDV1 and TRDJ1, with 12 bases that match TRDD3. CDR1 is TSWWSYY, CDR2 QGS, per germline. Losses at the gene ends were 2 bases for V and 0 bases for J; bases not matched to a gene: 19. CDR3 length: 22 residues. CDR3 loop: CALGEFSFLRLGDTAYTDKLIF. The DNA for the CDR3 is TGTGCTCTTGGGGAATTTAGCTTCCTACGACTGGGGGATACAGCCTACACCGATAAACTCATCTTT.

The J gene is TRDJ1, the V gene TRDV1; 8 bases map to TRDD3. The CDR3 runs to 20 residues. The trim removed 2 bases at V and 0 bases at J, leaving 17 bases unmatched. Germline loops: CDR1 TSWWSYY, CDR2 QGS. The CDR3 region has the DNA TGTGCTCTTGGGGAATCCCGGTTCCTGATACTGGGGGTTAACACCGATAAACTCATCTTT. Its translation: CALGESRFLILGVNTDKLIF.

The chain employs TRDV1 and TRDJ1; TRDD2 matches 9 bases. This CDR3 has 22 amino acids. V lost 0 bases, J lost 3 bases, and 23 bases stayed unmatched. Per the germline V gene, CDR1 is TSWWSYY and CDR2 is QGS. The CDR3 DNA is TGTGCTCTTGGGGAACTATTGGAAGATGGCCTTCCTACGGGGACATATGCCGATAAACTCATCTTT. Translated: CALGELLEDGLPTGTYADKLIF.